Given below is one T cell receptor (beta chain) in context. Its antigen is still unknown. This sample was included in a study of beta chain features in type 1 diabetes. Broader study findings: In every one of the four CD4+ subsets, TCRB CDR3s were moderately but significantly shorter in Type 1 diabetes patients.

Expressed TCRB transcripts got sequenced, as all isolated RNA was reverse transcribed. Generated by immunoSEQ multiplex PCR, the TCRdb table keeps only in-frame clones and is missing some. The data show more than 250,000 clones, around 20% seen once. Sorting with CD45RO/CCR7/CD25/CD127/CD95/CD27 yielded naive, central memory, regulatory and stem-like memory CD4+ cells. V trimming: 7 bases; J trimming: 3 bases; junction bases outside the gene matches: 1. The CDR3 extends over 11 amino acids. The germline V gene encodes CDR1 DFQATT and CDR2 SNEGSKA (reference sequence). The sequenced sample consisted of naive CD4+ T cells from blood. The TCR originated in a woman in her 40s with type 1 diabetes. The chain has TRBV20-1 and TRBJ2-3; 7 nucleotides align to TRBD1. The CDR3 sequence is CSGRGTDTQYF. CDR3 DNA: TGCAGTGGCAGGGGGACAGATACGCAGTATTTT.